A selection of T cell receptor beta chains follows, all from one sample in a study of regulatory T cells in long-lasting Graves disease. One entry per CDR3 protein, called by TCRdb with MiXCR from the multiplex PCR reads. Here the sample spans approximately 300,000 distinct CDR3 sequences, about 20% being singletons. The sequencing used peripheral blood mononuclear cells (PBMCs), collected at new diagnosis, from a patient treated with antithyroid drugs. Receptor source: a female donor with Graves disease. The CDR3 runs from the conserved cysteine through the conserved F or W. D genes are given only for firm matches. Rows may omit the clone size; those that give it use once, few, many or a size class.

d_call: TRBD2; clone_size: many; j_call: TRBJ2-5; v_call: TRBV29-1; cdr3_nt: TGCAGCGTTTATCTAGCGGCCCAAGAGACCCAGTACTTC; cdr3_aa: CSVYLAAQETQYF
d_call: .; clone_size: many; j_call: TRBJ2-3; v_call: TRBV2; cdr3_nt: TGTGCCAGCAGTCCGGGAGAACGGGATACGCAGTATTTT; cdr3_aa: CASSPGERDTQYF
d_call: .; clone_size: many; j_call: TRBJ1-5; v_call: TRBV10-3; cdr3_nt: TGTGCCATCAGTGCGGGAAATCAGCCCCAGCATTTT; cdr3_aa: CAISAGNQPQHF
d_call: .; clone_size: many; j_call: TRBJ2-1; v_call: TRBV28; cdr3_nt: TGTGCCAGCAGTTTCCCGGGGGCGATGGGCAATTTGGTCAATGAGCAGTTCTTC; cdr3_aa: CASSFPGAMGNLVNEQFF
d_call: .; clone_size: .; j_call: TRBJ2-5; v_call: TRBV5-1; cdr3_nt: TGCGCCAGCAGCTTAAAGCAGGCCCCATCGGGGACCCAGTACTTC; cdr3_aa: CASSLKQAPSGTQYF
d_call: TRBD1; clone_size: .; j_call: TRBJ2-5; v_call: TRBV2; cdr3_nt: TGTGCCAGCAGTGAAGCAGGGGGACAGGGTGGTATAGAGACCCAGTACTTC; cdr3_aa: CASSEAGGQGGIETQYF
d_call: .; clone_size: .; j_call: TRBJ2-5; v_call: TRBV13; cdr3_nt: TGTGCCAGCAGTTCCCAGGGGTCAGAGACCCAGTACTTC; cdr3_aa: CASSSQGSETQYF
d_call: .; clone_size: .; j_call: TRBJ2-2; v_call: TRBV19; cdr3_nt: TGTGCCAGTAGTAGCCTCCCCGGACAGAGACCCACCGGGGAGCTGTTTTTT; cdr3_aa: CASSSLPGQRPTGELFF
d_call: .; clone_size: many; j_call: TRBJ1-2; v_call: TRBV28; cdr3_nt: TGTGCCAGCAGGGAGCCCGGTGGGACAAAATTGGACTATGGCTACACCTTC; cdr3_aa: CASREPGGTKLDYGYTF
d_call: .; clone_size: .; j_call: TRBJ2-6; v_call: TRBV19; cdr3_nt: TGTGCCAGTAGTATGAGAGAGGGAGGTACTTTTGCCAACGTCCTGACTTTC; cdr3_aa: CASSMREGGTFANVLTF
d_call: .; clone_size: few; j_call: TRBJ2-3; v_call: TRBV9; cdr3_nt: TGTGCCAGCAGCGTAGAGGGAGGAGATACGCAGTATTTT; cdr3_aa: CASSVEGGDTQYF
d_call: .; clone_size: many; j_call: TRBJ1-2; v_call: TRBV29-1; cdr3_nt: TGCAGCGTTGAAAACGTGGGCAGGGGCTATGGCTACACCTTC; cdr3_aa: CSVENVGRGYGYTF